This T cell receptor (beta chain) appears in the sequencing data of a study of lymphopenia after photon versus proton radiotherapy. General study findings and limits: Under photons, naive T cells and diversity fell while effector/memory populations rose.

Measured with immunoSEQ multiplex PCR; TCRdb has only the in-frame clones, and not every one. The table lists 20,000 to 25,000 clones, 80% to 95% of them singletons. V lost 0 bases, J lost 0 bases, and 6 bases stayed unmatched. The CDR3 is made up of 18 amino acids. Germline assignment: CDR1 SGHRS and CDR2 YFSETQ. Points on this clone: Its matching antigen is unknown.

The TCR sequence derives from a woman in her 70s with pancreatic cancer. Some clones in this sample may be carry-over from other donors' samples. The V and J genes are TRBV5-1 and TRBJ2-3; 11 positions agree with TRBD2. Sequenced here: peripheral blood, sampled from a patient treated with proton-based radiotherapy. Here the CDR3 reads CASSLVVAGGSSTDTQYF. For the CDR3, the DNA is TGCGCCAGCAGCTTGGTAGTAGCGGGAGGGTCTAGCACAGATACGCAGTATTTT. Drawing the rest from reference TRBV5-1 and TRBJ2-3, the complete variable domain is KAGVTQTPRYLIKTRGQQVTLSCSPISGHRSVSWYQQTPGQGLQFLFEYFSETQRNKGNFPGRFSGRQFSNSRSEMNVSTLELGDSALYLCASSLVVAGGSSTDTQYFGPGTRLTVL.